A single sample is the source of the 20 T cell receptor beta chains below, sequenced in a study of blood T cell repertoires in COVID-19. Assay used: immunoSEQ multiplex PCR; TCRdb lists only in-frame clones, some missing. The sample contains around 200,000 clones, around 82% of which appear only once. The sequencing sample was made of peripheral blood. Receptors originate from a man aged 45-60 years with active or convalescent COVID-19.

CDR3 amino acids: CAWSISALAPTQYF. CDR3 nucleotide sequence: TGTGCCTGGAGTATTTCAGCACTAGCGCCGACGCAGTATTTT. The genes are TRBV30 and TRBJ2-3, with 7 bases matching TRBD2. With 2 bases clipped from V and 9 bases from J, the junction kept 11 bases outside the gene matches. There are 14 residues in the CDR3. The germline gives CDR1 GTSNPN, CDR2 SVGIG (reference sequence).

This clone turned up a few times. The chain carries TRBV28 and TRBJ1-2, with 7 bases fitting TRBD1. Germline V gene sequence: CDR1 MDHEN, CDR2 SYDVKM. V dropped 8 bases and J dropped 2; count of bases not matched to a gene: 8. The CDR3 extends over 14 amino acids. The CDR3 loop is CASSTTGANYGYTF. In DNA, the CDR3 is TGTGCCAGCTCGACCACAGGGGCCAACTATGGCTACACCTTC.

The chain joins TRBV5-5 to TRBJ1-3; a weak D match, TRBD1 (5 bases). The CDR3 runs to 15 residues. Germline V gene sequence: CDR1 SGHKS, CDR2 YYEKEE (reference sequence). The V end was cut by 3 bases, the J end by 8 bases, with 18 bases between. CDR3 DNA: TGTGCCAGCAGCTCGGGGGACCTTCAAGGGGACACCATATATTTT. Its protein product is CASSSGDLQGDTIYF.

The J gene is TRBJ2-7, the V gene TRBV30; the match to TRBD1 covers 10 bases. This CDR3 spans 13 amino acids. Trimming at V came to 5 bases and at J to 7 bases, leaving 8 bases not matched to a gene. The germline V gene encodes CDR1 GTSNPN and CDR2 SVGIG (reference sequence). The CDR3 protein is CAWGGTGDTEQYF. The CDR3 coding sequence is TGTGCCTGGGGAGGGACAGGGGACACGGAGCAGTACTTC.

The V gene is TRBV12-5, the J gene TRBJ1-2; 7 nucleotides agree with TRBD1. Losses at the gene ends were 7 bases for V and 5 bases for J; bases not matched to a gene: 7. Germline lookup yields CDR1 LGHNT and CDR2 FRNRAP. The CDR3 is made up of 13 amino acids. Here the CDR3 DNA reads TGTGCTAGTGTTGCCGGGACAGATTATGGCTACACCTTC. Residues: CASVAGTDYGYTF.

There are a few counts of this clone. This chain links TRBV19 with TRBJ2-1; D possibly corresponds to TRBD1 (6 bases). Germline V gene data show CDR1 as LNHDA and CDR2 as SQIVND (reference sequence). This CDR3 region has 12 residues. The V and J ends lost 5 bases and 6 bases respectively, with 8 bases between them. The CDR3 protein is CASSQGFNEQFF. DNA for the CDR3: TGTGCCAGTAGTCAGGGGTTCAATGAGCAGTTCTTC. The full variable domain, its missing parts supplied by reference TRBV19 and TRBJ2-1, is DGGITQSPKYLFRKEGQNVTLSCEQNLNHDAMYWYRQDPGQGLRLIYYSQIVNDFQKGDIAEGYSVSREKKESFPLTVTSAQKNPTAFYLCASSQGFNEQFFGPGTRLTVL.

The V gene is TRBV7-9, the J gene TRBJ1-5; D is unresolved. The V gene lost 3 bases and the J gene lost 7 bases, with 7 bases spanning the gap. The germline V gene encodes CDR1 SEHNR and CDR2 FQNEAQ (reference sequence). The CDR3 sequence is 12 residues long. The CDR3: CASSFKTQPQHF. The CDR3, as DNA: TGTGCCAGCAGCTTCAAGACACAGCCCCAGCATTTT. The variable domain in full, completed from reference TRBV7-9 and TRBJ1-5, reads DTGVSQNPRHKITKRGQNVTFRCDPISEHNRLYWYRQTLGQGPEFLTYFQNEAQLEKSRLLSDRFSAERPKGSFSTLEIQRTEQGDSAMYLCASSFKTQPQHFGDGTRLSIL.

The gene calls are TRBV27 and TRBJ2-2, with TRBD1 matching 8 bases. The V segment lost 3 bases and the J segment 5 bases; nucleotides outside the gene matches: 14. This CDR3 is 18 amino acids long. CDR1 is MNHEY, CDR2 SMNVEV, per germline (reference sequence). The CDR3: CASSLPGLGRGPTGELFF. The DNA of the CDR3 is TGTGCCAGCAGTTTGCCGGGATTGGGCAGGGGGCCAACCGGGGAGCTGTTTTTT.

V and J are TRBV4-1 and TRBJ2-1, with 9 bases aligning to TRBD1. The CDR3 is 15 amino acids. V trimming: 6 bases; J trimming: 2 bases; junction bases outside the gene matches: 5. Germline values: CDR1 MGHRA, CDR2 YSYEKL. The CDR3 loop is CASSPQGAPYNEQFF. DNA of the CDR3: TGCGCCAGCAGTCCACAGGGGGCACCCTACAATGAGCAGTTCTTC.

The chain carries TRBV7-8 and TRBJ1-1; 7 positions agree with TRBD1. Germline loops: CDR1 SGHVS, CDR2 FQNEAQ. V lost 2 bases to trimming and J lost 1 base; unmatched junction nucleotides: 7. The CDR3 has 16 residues. The CDR3 loop reads CASSLQRPGGNTEAFF. The CDR3 nucleotides are TGTGCCAGCAGCTTACAGAGGCCAGGGGGGAACACTGAAGCTTTCTTT.

This clone is a singleton in its sample. The sample holds other DNA sequences that translate to the same CDR3. This chain links TRBV19 with TRBJ2-6, with D maybe TRBD1 (7 bases). Trimming shortened V by 6 bases and J by 2 bases, and 8 bases separated the two germline ends. CDR1 is LNHDA and CDR2 is SQIVND in the germline V gene (reference sequence). The CDR3 consists of 14 residues. CDR3 DNA sequence: TGTGCCAGTAGCAGGGGGGCTGGGGCCAACGTCCTGACTTTC. Translation gives CASSRGAGANVLTF. Supplemented by reference TRBV19 and TRBJ2-6, the full variable domain reads DGGITQSPKYLFRKEGQNVTLSCEQNLNHDAMYWYRQDPGQGLRLIYYSQIVNDFQKGDIAEGYSVSREKKESFPLTVTSAQKNPTAFYLCASSRGAGANVLTFGAGSRLTVL.

This chain connects TRBV5-6 to TRBJ2-7, with 11 bases identical to TRBD2. The CDR3 loop spans 15 amino acids. The V gene's germline CDR1 is SGHDT and CDR2 YYEEEE. V shed 3 bases and J 2 bases; nucleotides not matched to a gene: 4. CDR3 coding DNA: TGTGCCAGCAGCTCCGGGACTAGCGGACCCTACGAGCAGTACTTC. It codes for CASSSGTSGPYEQYF.

This chain connects TRBV28 to TRBJ2-7, with TRBD2 identical over 9 bases. The CDR3 covers 14 residues. Germline V CDR1 and CDR2: MDHEN, SYDVKM. V lost 7 bases to trimming and J lost 2 bases; unmatched junction nucleotides: 6. The CDR3 protein is CASTRGRGPYEQYF. In DNA form, the CDR3 reads TGTGCCAGCACTCGCGGGAGGGGCCCCTACGAGCAGTACTTC.

The chain carries TRBV7-9 and TRBJ1-2; 10 positions match TRBD1. This CDR3 is built from 14 residues. The V and J ends lost 5 bases and 6 bases, in that order; junction bases with no gene match: 6. Germline assignment: CDR1 SEHNR and CDR2 FQNEAQ (reference sequence). Here the CDR3 reads CASSQIGTGDGYTF. In DNA form, the CDR3 reads TGTGCCAGCAGCCAAATCGGGACAGGGGATGGCTACACCTTC. Full variable domain (outside the CDR3, taken from reference TRBV7-9 and TRBJ1-2): DTGVSQNPRHKITKRGQNVTFRCDPISEHNRLYWYRQTLGQGPEFLTYFQNEAQLEKSRLLSDRFSAERPKGSFSTLEIQRTEQGDSAMYLCASSQIGTGDGYTFGSGTRLTVV.

This chain joins TRBV10-2 and TRBJ1-6, with D hard to call. Germline assignment: CDR1 WSHSY and CDR2 SAAADI. The CDR3 is made up of 15 amino acids. V lost 3 bases, J lost 5 bases, and 11 bases lay in between. CDR3 sequence (DNA): TGCGCCAGCAGTGATTTACAGACCAATAATTCACCCCTCCACTTT. This encodes CASSDLQTNNSPLHF.

V is TRBV19 and J is TRBJ1-5; D possibly corresponds to TRBD1 (5 bases). This CDR3 comprises 14 residues. V was cut by 9 bases and J by 1 base, with 13 bases left in between. CDR1 LNHDA and CDR2 SQIVND come from the germline V gene (reference sequence). CDR3 residues: CASNQQGSNQPQHF. Written as DNA, the CDR3 is TGTGCCAGCAACCAGCAGGGAAGCAATCAGCCCCAGCATTTT.

The rearrangement joins TRBV5-1 to TRBJ2-7, with 8 bases that match TRBD1. The germline gives CDR1 SGHRS, CDR2 YFSETQ. V shed 6 bases and J 0 bases; nucleotides not matched to a gene: 5. There are 14 residues in the CDR3. The CDR3 DNA sequence: TGCGCCAGCACCCGGACAGGGAGCTCCTACGAGCAGTACTTC. Translated, it gives CASTRTGSSYEQYF. Full variable domain (missing parts from reference TRBV5-1 and TRBJ2-7): KAGVTQTPRYLIKTRGQQVTLSCSPISGHRSVSWYQQTPGQGLQFLFEYFSETQRNKGNFPGRFSGRQFSNSRSEMNVSTLELGDSALYLCASTRTGSSYEQYFGPGTRLTVT.

This chain uses TRBV28 with TRBJ2-5; 8 bases line up with TRBD2. Germline V gene data show CDR1 as MDHEN and CDR2 as SYDVKM. The CDR3 contains 14 residues. The V gene end was trimmed by 3 bases and the J gene end by 5 bases; junction bases not matched to a gene: 5. CDR3: CASSLSGGGETQYF. The CDR3 nucleotides read TGTGCCAGCAGTTTGTCGGGAGGGGGGGAGACCCAGTACTTC.

The chain is built from TRBV4-3 and TRBJ1-2, with 7 bases lining up with TRBD1. CDR3 length: 14 amino acids. Germline CDR1 reads LGHNA; CDR2 reads YSLEER. Unmatched junction bases numbered 1, after V lost 1 base and J lost 2 bases. The DNA for the CDR3 is TGCGCCAGCAGCCAAGCGACAGGGAACTATGGCTACACCTTC. Translating it yields CASSQATGNYGYTF.

The chain joins TRBV6-1 to TRBJ1-2, with D possibly being TRBD1 (6 bases). This CDR3 is 14 amino acids long. V was cut by 0 bases and J by 8 bases, with 13 bases left in between. Germline V CDR1 and CDR2: MNHNS, SASEGT. The CDR3 nucleotides are TGTGCCAGCAGTGAAGCAGGGCAGGGGCGAGGCTACACCTTC. Its protein is CASSEAGQGRGYTF.